What follows are 5 T cell receptor beta chains derived from one specimen sequenced in a study of breast tumors, draining lymph nodes, adjacent tissues. The lymph nodes were axillary draining lymph nodes from breast cancer patients. TCRdb itself ran the multiplex PCR reads through MiXCR, one entry per CDR3 protein. The sample has around 170,000 distinct CDR3 sequences; 30% to 35% are singletons. Sequenced input: axillary lymph node tissue. These receptors all stem from a female donor with breast cancer. Some clones in this sample may be carry-over from other donors' samples.

Only one count was recorded for this clonotype. The rearrangement links TRBV19 to TRBJ2-4, with D possibly matching TRBD2 (6 bases). Trimming left V 4 bases short and J 9 bases short, with 10 bases between. Germline V CDR1 and CDR2: LNHDA, SQIVND (reference sequence). This CDR3 spans 12 amino acids. CDR3 amino acids: CASSRVGGIQYF. In DNA, the CDR3 is TGTGCCAGTAGTAGGGTGGGGGGCATTCAGTACTTC.

There are many counts of this clonotype. The genes are TRBV11-2 and TRBJ2-7; 12 bases are shared with TRBD2. CDR3 length equals 15 residues. With 10 bases clipped from V and 4 bases from J, the junction kept 11 bases outside the gene matches. The V gene's germline CDR1 is SGHAT and CDR2 FQNNGV. CDR3 loop: CATTLTSGGGYEQYF. The CDR3 bases are TGTGCCACCACTCTGACTAGCGGGGGAGGGTACGAGCAGTACTTC.

This chain uses TRBV7-6 with TRBJ1-6; tentatively, D is TRBD1 (6 bases). CDR3 length equals 15 residues. Trimming left V 6 bases short and J 3 bases short, with 12 bases between. CDR1 and CDR2 (germline): SGHVS, FNYEAQ. This CDR3 reads CASSPSQGYNSPLHF. Written as DNA, the CDR3 is TGTGCCAGCAGTCCCTCACAGGGCTATAATTCACCCCTCCACTTT.

This clonotype was counted many times. The rearrangement uses TRBV7-9 and TRBJ1-2, with 8 bases aligning to TRBD1. With V trimmed by 5 bases and J by 4 bases, 12 bases remained unmatched. In germline, CDR1 is SEHNR, CDR2 FQNEAQ (reference sequence). The CDR3 totals 16 residues. The CDR3 protein is CASSPRSTGGSYGYTF. The CDR3 DNA reads TGTGCCAGCAGCCCCCGGTCAACAGGGGGAAGCTATGGCTACACCTTC.

In this sample, this clonotype turned up many times. The J gene is TRBJ1-4, the V gene TRBV10-3; tentative D call: TRBD1 (6 bases). The CDR3 is 14 residues long. V lost 7 bases, J lost 6 bases, and 15 bases lay in between. In germline, CDR1 is ENHRY, CDR2 SYGVKD. CDR3 sequence reads: CAIKQGVTDEKLFF. The CDR3 DNA sequence: TGTGCCATCAAACAGGGAGTAACGGATGAAAAACTGTTTTTT.